The clone carrying this T cell receptor beta chain was recorded once. The data stem from a study of response to subunit inactivated influenza vaccine. TCRdb re-called the RT-PCR reads with MiXCR, one entry per CDR3 protein. The data hold about 540,000 distinct CDR3 sequences, with under 30% observed a single time. The sample also formed part of further work on T cells expressing NK-cell markers. That publication notes: Making the TCR beta cDNA relied on 5'RACE template switching with UMIs. HCMV seropositivity characterized most of the eight sequenced donors, and seronegativity one.

The origin of this receptor is a man between 45 and 60 years old who received an inactivated influenza vaccine. The sample was CD4+ T cells sorted from PBMCs, taken about 11 days after vaccination.

The DNA for the CDR3 is TGTGCCAGCAGCCGCCAACAGGGCTACAATGAGCAGTTCTTC. Translating it yields CASSRQQGYNEQFF. The chain carries TRBV5-4 and TRBJ2-1; tentative D call: TRBD1 (6 bases). V was shortened by 4 bases and J by 3 bases, with 11 bases between the two germline ends. The CDR3 is 14 amino acids. Germline assignment: CDR1 SGHNT and CDR2 YYREEE (reference sequence).